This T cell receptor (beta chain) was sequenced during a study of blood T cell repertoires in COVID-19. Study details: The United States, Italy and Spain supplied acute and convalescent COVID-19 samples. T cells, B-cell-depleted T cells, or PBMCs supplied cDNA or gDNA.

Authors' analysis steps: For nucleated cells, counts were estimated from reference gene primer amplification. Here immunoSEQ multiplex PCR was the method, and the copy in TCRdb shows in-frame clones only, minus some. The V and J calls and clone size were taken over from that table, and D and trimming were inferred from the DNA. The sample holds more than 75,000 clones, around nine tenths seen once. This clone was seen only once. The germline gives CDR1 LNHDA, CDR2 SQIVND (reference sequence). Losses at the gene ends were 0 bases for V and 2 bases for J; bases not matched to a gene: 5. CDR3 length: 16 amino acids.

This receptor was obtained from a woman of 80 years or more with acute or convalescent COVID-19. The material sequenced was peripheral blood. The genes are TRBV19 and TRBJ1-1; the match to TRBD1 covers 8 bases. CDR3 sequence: CASSIDFQGANTEAFF. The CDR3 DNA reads TGTGCCAGTAGTATAGATTTTCAGGGGGCAAACACTGAAGCTTTCTTT.